This T cell receptor (beta chain) comes out of a study of shared T cell receptors in the human thymus. Profiling relied on immunoSEQ multiplex PCR, and the TCRdb table lists in-frame clones only, not all of them. Among about 660,000 clones listed, around 87% were seen once. The CDR3 consists of 14 residues. Germline loops: CDR1 ENHRY, CDR2 SYGVKD. The V gene end was trimmed by 10 bases and the J gene end by 5 bases; junction bases not matched to a gene: 9. The sample also formed part of further work on human thymus T cells. As reported in that work: Serving as donors were healthy Finnish infants, each of whom was having open corrective surgery for congenital heart defects. Thymic samples were excised during corrective heart operations. Gene usage (both V and J) appeared biased in thymic and blood repertoires.

Sequenced material: thymocytes. The sequence derives from a boy in the first two years of life with a congenital heart defect. The chain couples TRBV10-3 to TRBJ2-2; 8 nucleotides match TRBD1. CDR3: CATGQGLRTGELFF. The CDR3 coding sequence is TGTGCCACCGGACAGGGCCTTAGAACCGGGGAGCTGTTTTTT.